The entry below gives a single TCR beta chain sequence along with its context. Its target is unknown. Expressed TCRB transcripts were sequenced, since all the RNA that had been isolated was reverse transcribed. Sequencing was performed with immunoSEQ multiplex PCR; in TCRdb, only in-frame clones are kept and a portion is missing. The data contain around 25,000 clones, around 69% of them seen just once; the ten biggest clones take up roughly 4.5%. The entry originates in a study of beta chain features in type 1 diabetes. Study background: Patients and healthy donors were similar in age, gender and cell yields. Findings and caveats of the study: Shortening that was moderate but significant affected the TCRB CDR3s of Type 1 diabetes patients in all four CD4+ subsets.

The germline CDR1 and CDR2 sequences are MGHRA and YSYEKL. V was cut by 0 bases and J by 9 bases, with 12 bases left in between. This CDR3 has 13 amino acids. This TCR was recovered from a man younger than 30 with type 1 diabetes. The rearrangement uses TRBV4-1 and TRBJ2-7; TRBD2 is a possible D gene (6 bases). The sample consisted of Tregs from blood. The DNA for the CDR3 is TGCGCCAGCAGCCAAGATCTAGGGGAGGTGCAGTACTTC. Protein product: CASSQDLGEVQYF.